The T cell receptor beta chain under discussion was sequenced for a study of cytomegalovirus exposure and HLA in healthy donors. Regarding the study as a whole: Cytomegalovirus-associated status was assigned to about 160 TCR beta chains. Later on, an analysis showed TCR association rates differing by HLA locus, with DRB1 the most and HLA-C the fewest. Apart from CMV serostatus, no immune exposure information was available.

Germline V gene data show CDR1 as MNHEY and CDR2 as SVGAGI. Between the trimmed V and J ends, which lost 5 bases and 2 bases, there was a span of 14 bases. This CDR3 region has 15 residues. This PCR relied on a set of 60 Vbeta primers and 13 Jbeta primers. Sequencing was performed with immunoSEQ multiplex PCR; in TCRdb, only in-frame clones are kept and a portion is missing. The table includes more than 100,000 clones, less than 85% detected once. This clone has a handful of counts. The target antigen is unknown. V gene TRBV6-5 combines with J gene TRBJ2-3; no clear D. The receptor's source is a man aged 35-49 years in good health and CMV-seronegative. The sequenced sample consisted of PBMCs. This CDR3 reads CASSRTQTYTDTQYF. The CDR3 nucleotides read TGTGCCAGCAGTCGTACACAGACCTACACAGATACGCAGTATTTT.